The entry below gives a single T cell receptor (beta chain) sequence along with its context. Clones were sequenced by immunoSEQ multiplex PCR, and TCRdb holds only the in-frame ones, with some missing. Here the sample spans around 130,000 clones, 84% being singletons. This record comes from a study of blood T cell repertoires in COVID-19. Overall study context: Spain, Italy and the United States supplied samples that represented acute and convalescent COVID-19. Nucleic acid was either cDNA or gDNA, and it came from T cells, B-cell-depleted T cells, or PBMCs.

This CDR3 is built from 19 residues. The germline V gene has CDR1 DFQATT and CDR2 SNEGSKA (reference sequence). Trimming removed 5 bases from V and 2 bases from J; junction bases left unmatched: 22. Material for sequencing was peripheral blood. The origin of this receptor is a woman aged 60-75 years with acute or convalescent COVID-19. The V gene is TRBV20-1, the J gene TRBJ1-2; 8 nucleotides align to TRBD1. CDR3: CSACVGPGAGGLLNYGYTF. The CDR3 region has the DNA TGCAGTGCTTGTGTCGGCCCCGGGGCAGGGGGCCTTCTCAACTATGGCTACACCTTC.